These T cell receptor beta chains were read from a single sample in a study of beta chain features in type 1 diabetes. Measured with immunoSEQ multiplex PCR; TCRdb has only the in-frame clones, and not every one. The sample carries 200,000 to 300,000 clones, about 14% recorded once. Sequenced: naive CD4+ T cells from blood. These receptors were collected from a man between 25 and 39 years old with type 1 diabetes. The CDR3 runs from the conserved cysteine through the conserved F or W. A D gene is named only where the DNA matches it firmly. A row's size may be missing; if present it is once, few, many or a size class.

CDR3 DNA: TGTGCCAGTATGGGGGGGGTCGATGGCTACACCTTC; CDR3 protein: CASMGGVDGYTF; clone size: -; D gene: -; J gene: TRBJ1-2; V gene: TRBV19
CDR3 DNA: TGTGCCAGCTACAGGTCGGGAACTAATGAAAAACTGTTTTTT; CDR3 protein: CASYRSGTNEKLFF; clone size: -; D gene: -; J gene: TRBJ1-4; V gene: TRBV7-9
CDR3 DNA: TGTGCCAGTAGTACACGGGTGCAGTCTGAAGCTTTCTTT; CDR3 protein: CASSTRVQSEAFF; clone size: -; D gene: -; J gene: TRBJ1-1; V gene: TRBV19
CDR3 DNA: TGTGCCAGCTCAGGAGACCGCCAAGCGGGGCAGTTCTTC; CDR3 protein: CASSGDRQAGQFF; clone size: few; D gene: -; J gene: TRBJ2-1; V gene: TRBV18
CDR3 DNA: TGTGCCAGCAGCGGAGACACCCGAGTCACTGAAGCTTTCTTT; CDR3 protein: CASSGDTRVTEAFF; clone size: -; D gene: -; J gene: TRBJ1-1; V gene: TRBV9
CDR3 DNA: TGTGCCAGCAGCCCCGTAGCGGATCCCTACAATGAGCAGTTCTTC; CDR3 protein: CASSPVADPYNEQFF; clone size: few; D gene: -; J gene: TRBJ2-1; V gene: TRBV4-2
CDR3 DNA: TGTGCCAGCAGCCAAGATCATGGCGGTTCCTACGAGCAGTACTTC; CDR3 protein: CASSQDHGGSYEQYF; clone size: -; D gene: -; J gene: TRBJ2-7; V gene: TRBV4-2
CDR3 DNA: TGTGCCAGCAGCGTCACAGGGGATTCCACAGATACGCAGTATTTT; CDR3 protein: CASSVTGDSTDTQYF; clone size: -; D gene: TRBD1; J gene: TRBJ2-3; V gene: TRBV9
CDR3 DNA: TGTGCCAGCAGCTTAGGTGGGGGGGCGGCCAATGAGCAGTTCTTC; CDR3 protein: CASSLGGGAANEQFF; clone size: -; D gene: -; J gene: TRBJ2-1; V gene: TRBV7-9
CDR3 DNA: TGCGCCAGCAGCCCGGGACAGGGGGCTTCCTACAATGAGCAGTTCTTC; CDR3 protein: CASSPGQGASYNEQFF; clone size: -; D gene: TRBD1; J gene: TRBJ2-1; V gene: TRBV5-1
CDR3 DNA: TGTGCCAGTAACGACAGGGTGAACACCGGGGAGCTGTTTTTT; CDR3 protein: CASNDRVNTGELFF; clone size: -; D gene: TRBD1; J gene: TRBJ2-2; V gene: TRBV19
CDR3 DNA: TGTGCCAGCAGCTTTGGACTAGCGGGGGATTACGAGCAGTACTTC; CDR3 protein: CASSFGLAGDYEQYF; clone size: few; D gene: TRBD2; J gene: TRBJ2-7; V gene: TRBV11-2
CDR3 DNA: TGTGCCAGCAGCTTAGCGGGACAGGGGGCGCGTGAGCAGTACTTC; CDR3 protein: CASSLAGQGAREQYF; clone size: -; D gene: TRBD1; J gene: TRBJ2-7; V gene: TRBV7-9
CDR3 DNA: TGCGCCAGCAGCCAAGGTGCCAGTGGGGCCTGGTATGGCTACACCTTC; CDR3 protein: CASSQGASGAWYGYTF; clone size: few; D gene: -; J gene: TRBJ1-2; V gene: TRBV4-1
CDR3 DNA: TGTGCTAGTGGTTTGAGGGGTTCGGACACTGAAGCTTTCTTT; CDR3 protein: CASGLRGSDTEAFF; clone size: few; D gene: -; J gene: TRBJ1-1; V gene: TRBV12-5
CDR3 DNA: TGTGCCAGCTCACCGGGACTCCTTCAGCCCCAGCATTTT; CDR3 protein: CASSPGLLQPQHF; clone size: -; D gene: -; J gene: TRBJ1-5; V gene: TRBV18
CDR3 DNA: TGTGCCAGCAGCACCTCCGGGGGAGAGACCCAGTACTTC; CDR3 protein: CASSTSGGETQYF; clone size: -; D gene: -; J gene: TRBJ2-5; V gene: TRBV9
CDR3 DNA: TGTGCCAGCAGCCTCGGGACTGAAGGGACCCAGTACTTC; CDR3 protein: CASSLGTEGTQYF; clone size: -; D gene: -; J gene: TRBJ2-5; V gene: TRBV7-6
CDR3 DNA: TGTGCCAGCAGCTTGGTCGCAGGGGCGAATGGTAAGCAGTTCTTC; CDR3 protein: CASSLVAGANGKQFF; clone size: few; D gene: -; J gene: TRBJ2-1; V gene: TRBV5-6
CDR3 DNA: TGTGCCAGCACTCGGACAGGGGCGGGGGAGCAGTACTTC; CDR3 protein: CASTRTGAGEQYF; clone size: -; D gene: TRBD1; J gene: TRBJ2-7; V gene: TRBV6-1
CDR3 DNA: TGTGCCAGCAGCTTGGCCAGGGTGAAGGAGCAGTACTTC; CDR3 protein: CASSLARVKEQYF; clone size: few; D gene: -; J gene: TRBJ2-7; V gene: TRBV5-5
CDR3 DNA: TGTGCCAGTAGTCCCCGGGAAGGTTCCCGAGCTAACTATGGCTACACCTTC; CDR3 protein: CASSPREGSRANYGYTF; clone size: few; D gene: -; J gene: TRBJ1-2; V gene: TRBV19
CDR3 DNA: TGTGCCAGCAGCTTCTGGGCAGGGGCCCCCTACGAGCAGTACTTC; CDR3 protein: CASSFWAGAPYEQYF; clone size: few; D gene: -; J gene: TRBJ2-7; V gene: TRBV5-6
CDR3 DNA: TGTGCTAGTGGTACTTCTGGGGCAGGGGGTGAAGCTTTCTTT; CDR3 protein: CASGTSGAGGEAFF; clone size: few; D gene: TRBD1; J gene: TRBJ1-1; V gene: TRBV12-5
CDR3 DNA: TGCGCCAGCAGCCCCCCCGGGACAGGGGGGGTAACTAATGAAAAACTGTTTTTT; CDR3 protein: CASSPPGTGGVTNEKLFF; clone size: -; D gene: TRBD1; J gene: TRBJ1-4; V gene: TRBV5-1
CDR3 DNA: TGTGCCAGCAGCTCGGGACAGATGAACACTGAAGCTTTCTTT; CDR3 protein: CASSSGQMNTEAFF; clone size: few; D gene: TRBD1; J gene: TRBJ1-1; V gene: TRBV5-4
CDR3 DNA: TGTGCCAGCAGCGCCGTCCCGGGGGGGCTGGTTACGCAGTATTTT; CDR3 protein: CASSAVPGGLVTQYF; clone size: -; D gene: TRBD2; J gene: TRBJ2-3; V gene: TRBV11-3
CDR3 DNA: TGTGCCAGCAGTTCTCTAGGACGGGGGGGCTCAGATACGCAGTATTTT; CDR3 protein: CASSSLGRGGSDTQYF; clone size: few; D gene: TRBD2; J gene: TRBJ2-3; V gene: TRBV5-4
CDR3 DNA: TGTGCCAGCAGGACACAGGACTACGAGCAGTACTTC; CDR3 protein: CASRTQDYEQYF; clone size: few; D gene: -; J gene: TRBJ2-7; V gene: TRBV6-1
CDR3 DNA: TGCGCCAGCAGCTTAACTAGCGGATACAATGAGCAGTTCTTC; CDR3 protein: CASSLTSGYNEQFF; clone size: -; D gene: TRBD2; J gene: TRBJ2-1; V gene: TRBV5-1
CDR3 DNA: TGCGCCAGCAGCTTGGTCGGCAGGGTGAACACTGAAGCTTTCTTT; CDR3 protein: CASSLVGRVNTEAFF; clone size: -; D gene: -; J gene: TRBJ1-1; V gene: TRBV5-1
CDR3 DNA: TGTGCCAGCAGCGGACAGGGCGACGAGCAGTACTTC; CDR3 protein: CASSGQGDEQYF; clone size: -; D gene: TRBD1; J gene: TRBJ2-7; V gene: TRBV6-6
CDR3 DNA: TGTGCCAGCAGCTCCCGACGGGGCAATCAGCCCCAGCATTTT; CDR3 protein: CASSSRRGNQPQHF; clone size: few; D gene: -; J gene: TRBJ1-5; V gene: TRBV6-5
CDR3 DNA: TGTGCCAGCAGTGACCAACCATTTCTAGCGGGGGCGGGGAATGAGCAGTTCTTC; CDR3 protein: CASSDQPFLAGAGNEQFF; clone size: once; D gene: TRBD2; J gene: TRBJ2-1; V gene: TRBV6-1
CDR3 DNA: TGTGCCAGCTCACCAATACTAGGGTCAGAGACCCAGTACTTC; CDR3 protein: CASSPILGSETQYF; clone size: -; D gene: -; J gene: TRBJ2-5; V gene: TRBV18
CDR3 DNA: TGTGCCAGCAGCGGAGCGGGACTGAGCTCCTACAATGAGCAGTTCTTC; CDR3 protein: CASSGAGLSSYNEQFF; clone size: few; D gene: TRBD2; J gene: TRBJ2-1; V gene: TRBV28
CDR3 DNA: TGTGCCATCAAGGCCAGGGGTTGGGAGACCCAGTACTTC; CDR3 protein: CAIKARGWETQYF; clone size: few; D gene: -; J gene: TRBJ2-5; V gene: TRBV10-3
CDR3 DNA: TGTGCCAGCAGTGAGTCTAGCGGGAGGGTTGTGCAGTACTTC; CDR3 protein: CASSESSGRVVQYF; clone size: -; D gene: TRBD2; J gene: TRBJ2-7; V gene: TRBV2
CDR3 DNA: TGTGCCAGTAGTGTTAAGACTAGCGGGGTAGCAGATACGCAGTATTTT; CDR3 protein: CASSVKTSGVADTQYF; clone size: -; D gene: TRBD2; J gene: TRBJ2-3; V gene: TRBV19
CDR3 DNA: TGCGCCAGCAGATACCGGACTAGCTCAAACTACGAGCAGTACTTC; CDR3 protein: CASRYRTSSNYEQYF; clone size: few; D gene: TRBD2; J gene: TRBJ2-7; V gene: TRBV10-2
CDR3 DNA: TGTGCCAGCAGCTTACTAGCGGGGTCCTACAATGAGCAGTTCTTC; CDR3 protein: CASSLLAGSYNEQFF; clone size: few; D gene: TRBD2; J gene: TRBJ2-1; V gene: TRBV5-4
CDR3 DNA: TGTGCCGGACTGGGACAGCCGAACACTGAAGCTTTCTTT; CDR3 protein: CAGLGQPNTEAFF; clone size: few; D gene: TRBD1; J gene: TRBJ1-1; V gene: TRBV2